This TCR beta chain was sequenced during a study of T cells in Graves' hyperthyroidism and ophthalmopathy. For this clonotype: Its matching antigen is unknown.

Amplification of TCR beta CDR3 regions was performed using RNA transcripts as template. First-round RT-PCR of the TCR CDR3 relied on the HTBI primer set. Via MiXCR, TCRdb re-called the multiplex PCR reads, giving one row per CDR3 protein. Counted here are about 660,000 distinct CDR3 sequences, about 45% occurring once; the ten biggest clones make up approximately 6.8%. V was clipped by 1 base and J by 11 bases; unmatched bases: 17. This CDR3 region has 17 residues. Germline-derived CDR1 and CDR2 are SGHTA and FQGNSA. The study, taken as a whole, reports: Using 13 V-J features, a model discriminated ophthalmopathy from stable hyperthyroidism. Blood shared most expanded thyroid clonotypes above 0.001.

The genes are TRBV7-2 and TRBJ1-1, with 9 bases matching TRBD1. This clonotype was obtained from an adult man with Graves' disease, either hyperthyroidism or ophthalmopathy (not recorded which). Sequenced sample: peripheral blood or thyroid tissue (not recorded which). CDR3 in amino acids: CASSLDSGQGSQPLAFF. DNA of the CDR3: TGTGCCAGCAGCTTAGACTCCGGACAGGGGTCCCAGCCCCTGGCTTTCTTT. Supplemented by reference TRBV7-2 and TRBJ1-1, the full variable domain reads GAGVSQSPSNKVTEKGKDVELRCDPISGHTALYWYRQSLGQGLEFLIYFQGNSAPDKSGLPSDRFSAERTGGSVSTLTIQRTQQEDSAVYLCASSLDSGQGSQPLAFFGQGTRLTVV.